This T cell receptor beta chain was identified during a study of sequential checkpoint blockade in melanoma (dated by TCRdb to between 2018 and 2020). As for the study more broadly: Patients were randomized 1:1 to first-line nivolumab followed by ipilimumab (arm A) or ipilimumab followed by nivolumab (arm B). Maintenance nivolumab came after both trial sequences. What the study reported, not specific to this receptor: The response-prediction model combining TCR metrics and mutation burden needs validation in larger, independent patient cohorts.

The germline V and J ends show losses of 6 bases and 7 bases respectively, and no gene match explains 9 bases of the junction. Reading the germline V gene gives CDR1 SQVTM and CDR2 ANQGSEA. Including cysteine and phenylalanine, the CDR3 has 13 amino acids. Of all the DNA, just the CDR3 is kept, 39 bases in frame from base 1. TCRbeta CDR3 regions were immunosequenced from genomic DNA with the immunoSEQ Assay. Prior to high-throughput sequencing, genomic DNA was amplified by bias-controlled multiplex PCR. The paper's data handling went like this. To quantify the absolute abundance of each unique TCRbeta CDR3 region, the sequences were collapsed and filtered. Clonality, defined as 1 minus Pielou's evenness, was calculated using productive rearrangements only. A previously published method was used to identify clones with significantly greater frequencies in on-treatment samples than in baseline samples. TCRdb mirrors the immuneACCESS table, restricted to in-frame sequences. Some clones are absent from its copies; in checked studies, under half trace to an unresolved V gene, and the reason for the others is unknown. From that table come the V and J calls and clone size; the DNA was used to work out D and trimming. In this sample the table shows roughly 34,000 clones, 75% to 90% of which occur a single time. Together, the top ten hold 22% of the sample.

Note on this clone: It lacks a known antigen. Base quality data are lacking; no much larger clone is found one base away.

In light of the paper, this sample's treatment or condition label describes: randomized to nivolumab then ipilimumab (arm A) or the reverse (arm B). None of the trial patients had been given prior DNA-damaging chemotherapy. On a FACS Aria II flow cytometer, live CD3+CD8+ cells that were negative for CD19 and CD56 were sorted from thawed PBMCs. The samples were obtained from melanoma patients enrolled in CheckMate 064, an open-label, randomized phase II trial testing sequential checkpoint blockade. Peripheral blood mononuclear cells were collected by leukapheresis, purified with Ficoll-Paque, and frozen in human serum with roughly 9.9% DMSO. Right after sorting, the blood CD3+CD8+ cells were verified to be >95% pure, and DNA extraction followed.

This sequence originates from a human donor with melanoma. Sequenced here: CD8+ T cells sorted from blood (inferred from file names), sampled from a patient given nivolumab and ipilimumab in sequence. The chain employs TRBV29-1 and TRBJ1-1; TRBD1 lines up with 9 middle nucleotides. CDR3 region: CSVTGGDANEAFF. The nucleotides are TGCAGCGTGACAGGGGGGGACGCCAATGAAGCTTTCTTT.